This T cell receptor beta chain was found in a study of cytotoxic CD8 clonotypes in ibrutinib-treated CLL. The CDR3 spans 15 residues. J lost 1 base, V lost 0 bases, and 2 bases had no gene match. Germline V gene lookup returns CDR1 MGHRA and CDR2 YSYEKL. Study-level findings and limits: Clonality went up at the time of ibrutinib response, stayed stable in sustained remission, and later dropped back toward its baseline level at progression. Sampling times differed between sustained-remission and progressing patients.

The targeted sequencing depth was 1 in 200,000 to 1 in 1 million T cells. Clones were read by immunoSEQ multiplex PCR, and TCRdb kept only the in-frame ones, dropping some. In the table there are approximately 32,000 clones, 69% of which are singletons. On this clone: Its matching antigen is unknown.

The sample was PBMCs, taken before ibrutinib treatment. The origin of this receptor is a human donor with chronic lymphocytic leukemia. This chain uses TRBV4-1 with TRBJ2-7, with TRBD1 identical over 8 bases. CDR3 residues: CASSQEQGGSYEQYF. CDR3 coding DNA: TGCGCCAGCAGCCAAGAACAGGGGGGTTCCTACGAGCAGTACTTC.